This T cell receptor (beta chain) came from a study of cytomegalovirus exposure and HLA in healthy donors. Researchers ran the PCR with 60 Vbeta and 13 Jbeta primers. Sequencing was performed with immunoSEQ multiplex PCR; in TCRdb, only in-frame clones are kept and a portion is missing. The table records around 150,000 clones, over 70% of them present only once. CDR1 and CDR2 (germline): SEHNR, FQNEAQ (reference sequence). The CDR3 runs to 12 residues. The V and J ends lost 3 bases and 6 bases respectively, with 8 bases between them. The sequenced sample consisted of PBMCs. The sequence was collected from a woman younger than 45 in good health and CMV-seronegative. This chain joins TRBV7-9 and TRBJ1-2; no clear D. CDR3 DNA: TGTGCCAGCAGCTTTTCCGGGGATGGCTACACCTTC. Protein product: CASSFSGDGYTF.